This is a list of T cell receptor beta chains from one sample in a study of OX40 agonist ivuxolimab in advanced cancers. This table comes from immunoSEQ multiplex PCR, and its TCRdb copy is limited to in-frame clones, with some not included. The data contain around 63,000 clones, about 90% of them singletons. This specimen consisted of CD4+ or CD8+ T cells sorted from blood, obtained in a trial of the OX40 agonist ivuxolimab. These receptors originate from an adult with an advanced solid tumor such as melanoma, head and neck, liver or kidney cancer. CDR3s include the opening cysteine and the closing phenylalanine or tryptophan. D genes are given only for firm matches. Expanded clones get a size class; other rows say once, few or many, or leave the size out.

.,TRBV9,15,TRBJ2-1,.,TGTGCCAGCAGCGTGGGCCGGGACACTTACAATGAGCAGTTCTTC,CASSVGRDTYNEQFF
.,TRBV7-9,14,TRBJ1-1,few,TGTGCCAGCAGCTTAGGAGGGCAGAACACTGAAGCTTTCTTT,CASSLGGQNTEAFF
.,TRBV5-5,16,TRBJ2-3,.,TGTGCCAGCAGCTTGAGGGCAGGACTCAGTACAGATACGCAGTATTTT,CASSLRAGLSTDTQYF
.,TRBV7-8,14,TRBJ2-5,.,TGTGCCAGCAGCTTAGTCAGAAGTCAAGAGACCCAGTACTTC,CASSLVRSQETQYF
.,TRBV29-1,13,TRBJ2-1,.,TGCAGCGTTGATGGGGGCTCCTACAATGAGCAGTTCTTC,CSVDGGSYNEQFF
TRBD2,TRBV7-9,15,TRBJ2-5,.,TGTGCCAGCACCCAACTAGCGGAGGGGGGAGAGACCCAGTACTTC,CASTQLAEGGETQYF
.,TRBV11-3,12,TRBJ2-3,.,TGTGCCAGCAGCTTAGACTACAATACGCAGTATTTT,CASSLDYNTQYF
TRBD2,TRBV4-1,17,TRBJ2-3,.,TGCGCCAGCAGCCGGAGGACTAGCGGGATAGTGCCAGATACGCAGTATTTT,CASSRRTSGIVPDTQYF
.,TRBV5-1,15,TRBJ2-4,.,TGCGCCAGCAGCCCCAGGGACTCCGGTGAGAACATTCAGTACTTC,CASSPRDSGENIQYF
TRBD1,TRBV28,17,TRBJ2-7,once,TGTGCCAGCAGTTCTGGGACAGGGGGCTCTCGGGCGAGCAAGCAGTACTTC,CASSSGTGGSRASKQYF
TRBD1,TRBV5-5,14,TRBJ1-1,few,TGTGCCAGCAGCGATCCCGGGACAGGGGTTGAAGCTTTCTTT,CASSDPGTGVEAFF
.,TRBV7-9,15,TRBJ1-5,once,TGTGCCAGCAGCTCAGACAGAGGTAATCATCAGCCCCAGCATTTT,CASSSDRGNHQPQHF
.,TRBV4-2,15,TRBJ1-2,.,TGTGCCAGCAGCCAAGATGAAGACGCCACCTATGGCTACACCTTC,CASSQDEDATYGYTF
.,TRBV29-1,12,TRBJ1-3,.,TGCAGCGCCAGGGACTCTGGAAACACCATATATTTT,CSARDSGNTIYF
.,TRBV5-4,12,TRBJ2-7,.,TGTGCCAGCAGCCAGGGATCTTACGAGCAGTACTTC,CASSQGSYEQYF
.,TRBV27,14,TRBJ2-2,.,TGTGCCACCCAGGGGGGGGCCCTCACCGGGGAGCTGTTTTTT,CATQGGALTGELFF
TRBD2,TRBV5-1,15,TRBJ2-1,.,TGCGCCAGCAGCGAGGGACTAGCGGCTCCCGATGAGCAGTTCTTC,CASSEGLAAPDEQFF
TRBD2,TRBV9,13,TRBJ2-1,.,TGTGCCAGCAGCTACGGACTAGCGGGAGAGCAGTTCTTC,CASSYGLAGEQFF
TRBD2,TRBV11-2,16,TRBJ2-7,once,TGTGCCAGCAGCTTAGGTGGGCTAGCGGGGGCCTACGAGCAGTACTTC,CASSLGGLAGAYEQYF
TRBD2,TRBV5-1,15,TRBJ2-7,.,TGCGCCAGCAGCTCTCCGGGACTAGCGGGAGACGGGCAGTACTTC,CASSSPGLAGDGQYF
TRBD2,TRBV19,16,TRBJ2-1,.,TGTGCCAGTAGTACCCCGGGAGGCCCCACTCACAATGAGCAGTTCTTC,CASSTPGGPTHNEQFF
.,TRBV6-6,14,TRBJ2-7,.,TGTGCCAGCAGTTACACAGCGGAGCCCTACGAGCAGTACTTC,CASSYTAEPYEQYF
TRBD2,TRBV9,15,TRBJ2-5,.,TGTGCCAGCAGCGCTGGACTAGCGGGAGATGAGACCCAGTACTTC,CASSAGLAGDETQYF
.,TRBV28,11,TRBJ1-1,.,TGTGCCAGCAGTTCCACAGGGGAAGCTTTCTTT,CASSSTGEAFF
.,TRBV14,14,TRBJ2-5,.,TGTGCCAGCAGCCAAGCACAGTACGGAGAGACCCAGTACTTC,CASSQAQYGETQYF
TRBD1,TRBV19,16,TRBJ2-1,.,TGTGCCAGTAGTATTGTTGGGACAGCGTACTACAATGAGCAGTTCTTC,CASSIVGTAYYNEQFF
.,TRBV2,15,TRBJ1-3,.,TGTGCCAGCAGTGACACGGGGAGCTCTGGAAACACCATATATTTT,CASSDTGSSGNTIYF
.,TRBV9,13,TRBJ1-1,.,TGTGCCAGCAGCGTAGGCGGGAGCACTGAAGCTTTCTTT,CASSVGGSTEAFF
.,TRBV19,12,TRBJ2-2,.,TGTGCCAGTAAAACAGGGTTCAGGGAGCTGTTTTTT,CASKTGFRELFF
TRBD1,TRBV28,16,TRBJ2-2,.,TGTGCCAGCAGCGGGGACAGGAGGGCGAACACCGGGGAGCTGTTTTTT,CASSGDRRANTGELFF
TRBD2,TRBV27,15,TRBJ2-1,.,TGTGCCAGCAGTTTTAGTGTAGCGGGAGGTGATGAGCAGTTCTTC,CASSFSVAGGDEQFF
.,TRBV27,13,TRBJ2-7,.,TGTGCCAGCAGTTTATCCCCCACCTACGAGCAGTACTTC,CASSLSPTYEQYF
TRBD2,TRBV27,11,TRBJ2-5,once,TGTGCCAGCAGTCACGGGACTATGATCTACTTC,CASSHGTMIYF
TRBD1,TRBV28,15,TRBJ2-7,.,TGTGCCAGCAGCCAACTGGGACAGAAAACCTACGAGCAGTACTTC,CASSQLGQKTYEQYF
.,TRBV27,13,TRBJ1-1,.,TGTGCCAGCAGTTTCGGTACAGGTACTGAAGCTTTCTTT,CASSFGTGTEAFF
TRBD1,TRBV28,13,TRBJ2-7,.,TGTGCCAGCAGTTTCACAGGGGGCGACGAGCAGTACTTC,CASSFTGGDEQYF
TRBD1,TRBV7-3,18,TRBJ1-1,.,TGTGCCAGCAGCTTGGAACCTAAAGAGACAGGGCGTCTCACTGAAGCTTTCTTT,CASSLEPKETGRLTEAFF
TRBD2,TRBV10-2,14,TRBJ2-7,few,TGCGCCAGCAGTGAACTAGCGGGAGGCCACGAGCAGTACTTC,CASSELAGGHEQYF
TRBD1,TRBV6-5,14,TRBJ1-4,.,TGTGCCAGCAGTCTGGGACAGGGGATGGGAAAACTGTTTTTT,CASSLGQGMGKLFF
.,TRBV2,11,TRBJ2-7,.,TGTGCCAGCAGTTTAGTCTACGAGCAGTACTTC,CASSLVYEQYF
TRBD1,TRBV28,15,TRBJ1-5,.,TGTGCCAGCAGTTTATCCCGACAGGGCCATCAGCCCCAGCATTTT,CASSLSRQGHQPQHF